The next 23 T cell receptor beta chains were all read from a single sample in a study of cytomegalovirus exposure and HLA in healthy donors. Vbeta (60) and Jbeta (13) primers were used in the PCR. Using immunoSEQ multiplex PCR, the repertoire was profiled, and TCRdb retains in-frame clones only, with some absent. The sample lists about 140,000 clones; around two thirds were seen once. The sequencing input was PBMCs. These receptors came from a woman in her thirties or forties in good health and CMV-seronegative.

This clone was recorded a few times. The chain carries TRBV6-1 and TRBJ2-3; 8 bases line up with TRBD2. CDR1 is MNHNS and CDR2 is SASEGT in the germline V gene. The CDR3 runs to 16 residues. The junction had 11 bases not matched to a gene; V was cut back by 4 bases and J by 5 bases. The CDR3: CASSARGAGVLDTQYF. Written as DNA, the CDR3 is TGTGCCAGCAGTGCCCGGGGAGCGGGGGTCTTAGATACGCAGTATTTT.

The gene calls are TRBV7-9 and TRBJ1-1; D perhaps matches TRBD1 (5 bases). V lost 5 bases and J lost 7, with 11 bases in between. The CDR3 has 12 amino acids. From germline, CDR1 is SEHNR and CDR2 FQNEAQ (reference sequence). The CDR3 DNA reads TGTGCCAGCAGCCTCGGGGGGATTGAAGCTTTCTTT. It codes for CASSLGGIEAFF.

The rearrangement joins TRBV11-2 to TRBJ2-7, with 7 bases aligning to TRBD1. The ends lost 5 bases at V and 2 bases at J; junction bases unmatched: 15. CDR3 length equals 17 residues. Germline-derived CDR1 and CDR2 are SGHAT and FQNNGV. This CDR3 reads CASSNQIDRAVAYEQYF. CDR3 sequence (DNA): TGTGCCAGCAGCAACCAAATAGACAGGGCTGTCGCCTACGAGCAGTACTTC.

The chain carries TRBV4-2 and TRBJ2-5, with 9 bases fitting TRBD2. The assigned J gene may be wrong: the sequence end matches TRBJ2-7 better. This CDR3 is 16 amino acids long. Germline CDR1 reads LGHNA; CDR2 reads YNFKEQ. CDR3 nucleotide sequence: TGTGCCAGCAGCCCAACGACTAGCGGTCCCGCCTACGAGCAGTACTTC. This sequence encodes CASSPTTSGPAYEQYF.

V usage is TRBV30 and J usage is TRBJ2-1, with 14 positions matching TRBD2. The V segment lost 5 bases and the J segment 0 bases; nucleotides outside the gene matches: 9. The CDR3 has 18 amino acids. Germline values: CDR1 GTSNPN, CDR2 SVGIG (reference sequence). The CDR3 DNA follows: TGTGCCTGGTGGACTAGCGGGGGGCGTCCGGCCTCCTACAATGAGCAGTTCTTC. Protein sequence: CAWWTSGGRPASYNEQFF.

The CDR3 here is CASSLEGRDRGVETQYF. CDR3 nucleotide sequence: TGTGCCAGCAGCTTGGAGGGCCGGGACAGGGGTGTAGAGACCCAGTACTTC. The chain has TRBV5-5 and TRBJ2-5, with TRBD1 matching over 10 bases. From germline, CDR1 is SGHKS and CDR2 YYEKEE (reference sequence). The CDR3 contains 17 residues. V lost 0 bases to trimming and J lost 4 bases; unmatched junction nucleotides: 9.

This chain uses TRBV28 with TRBJ2-7; 8 bases are a match to TRBD1. The CDR3 is made up of 14 amino acids. V lost 10 bases to trimming and J lost 1 base; unmatched junction nucleotides: 9. CDR1 and CDR2 from the germline V gene are MDHEN and SYDVKM. The CDR3 region has the DNA TGTGCCACCAAGGACAGGGTTTATTCCTACGAGCAGTACTTC. As protein: CATKDRVYSYEQYF.

Points on this clone: The identical CDR3 is also encoded by other nucleotide sequences in the sample. The genes are TRBV7-3 and TRBJ2-3; D is ambiguous. Between the trimmed V and J ends, which lost 5 bases and 1 base, there was a span of 4 bases. CDR3 length: 12 residues. The germline gives CDR1 SGHTA, CDR2 FQGTGA. CDR3: CASSPGTDTQYF. The CDR3 coding sequence is TGTGCCAGCAGCCCGGGCACAGATACGCAGTATTTT.

This clone has only one observation. This chain links TRBV4-2 with TRBJ2-2; TRBD2 matches 15 bases. The germline gives CDR1 LGHNA, CDR2 YNFKEQ. With 0 bases clipped from V and 2 bases from J, the junction kept 4 bases outside the gene matches. This CDR3 is built from 19 residues. This CDR3 reads CASSQEWTSGGANTGELFF. The DNA for the CDR3 is TGTGCCAGCAGCCAAGAATGGACTAGCGGGGGGGCCAACACCGGGGAGCTGTTTTTT.

In nucleotides, the CDR3 is TGTGCCAGTAGTACTCAGGGGGCTGGGGCCAACGTCCTGACTTTC. Encoded protein: CASSTQGAGANVLTF. J is TRBJ2-6 and V is TRBV19, with TRBD1 matching 7 bases. Germline trimming cut 4 bases from V and 2 bases from J; bases unmatched to any gene: 2. The CDR3 is 15 residues long. CDR1 is LNHDA, CDR2 SQIVND, per germline (reference sequence).

The V and J genes are TRBV18 and TRBJ2-2; maybe TRBD2 (5 bases). CDR3 size: 16 residues. Trimming pared 2 bases from V and 4 bases from J, leaving 14 bases between. CDR1 and CDR2 (germline): KGHSH, LQKENI. DNA of the CDR3: TGTGCCAGCTCACCAGCTACCGGGATAAGCACCGGGGAGCTGTTTTTT. It codes for CASSPATGISTGELFF.

The genes are TRBV7-2 and TRBJ1-5; the match to TRBD1 covers 8 bases. After removal of 5 bases from V and 7 bases from J, the junction contained 7 bases not matched to a gene. The CDR3 has 14 residues. Germline V CDR1 and CDR2: SGHTA, FQGNSA. The CDR3 loop reads CASSPDRVGQPQHF. CDR3 DNA: TGTGCCAGCAGCCCGGACAGGGTGGGCCAGCCCCAGCATTTT.

V usage is TRBV28 and J usage is TRBJ1-2; 10 bases match TRBD1. The CDR3 totals 16 residues. V was pared by 5 bases and J by 4 bases, with 10 bases of the junction left unmatched. Germline V CDR1 and CDR2: MDHEN, SYDVKM. CDR3 coding DNA: TGTGCCAGCAGTGTCAACCCGGGACAGGGGCTCTATGGCTACACCTTC. Translated: CASSVNPGQGLYGYTF.

This clone was detected only once. The chain couples TRBV6-1 to TRBJ1-2; TRBD1 aligns across 8 bases. This CDR3 comprises 15 residues. V trimming: 3 bases; J trimming: 5 bases; junction bases outside the gene matches: 8. Germline V gene data show CDR1 as MNHNS and CDR2 as SASEGT. The CDR3 protein is CASSDIWTGRYGYTF. DNA of the CDR3: TGTGCCAGCAGTGACATCTGGACAGGGCGTTATGGCTACACCTTC.

The chain has TRBV5-1 and TRBJ1-1; TRBD1 is a possible D gene (5 bases). This CDR3 region has 13 residues. Trimming removed 7 bases at V and 0 bases at J, with 10 bases between. CDR1 is SGHRS, CDR2 YFSETQ, per germline. The CDR3, as DNA: TGCGCCAGCGGGGGGGAAATGAACACTGAAGCTTTCTTT. The encoded protein is CASGGEMNTEAFF. Using reference TRBV5-1 and TRBJ1-1 for the parts outside the CDR3, the full variable domain is KAGVTQTPRYLIKTRGQQVTLSCSPISGHRSVSWYQQTPGQGLQFLFEYFSETQRNKGNFPGRFSGRQFSNSRSEMNVSTLELGDSALYLCASGGEMNTEAFFGQGTRLTVV.

This clone was seen more than once but under ten times. The chain has TRBV4-3 and TRBJ2-7, with TRBD2 identical over 7 bases. CDR1 LGHNA and CDR2 YSLEER come from the germline V gene. V shed 0 bases and J 1 base; nucleotides not matched to a gene: 6. This CDR3 contains 16 residues. DNA for the CDR3: TGCGCCAGCAGCCAAGACGGGACGGGGGGATCCTACGAGCAGTACTTC. It encodes CASSQDGTGGSYEQYF.

This rearrangement joins TRBV27 to TRBJ2-5; D might be TRBD2 (6 bases). The length of the CDR3 is 16 residues. Trimming cost V 2 bases and J 5 bases, with 18 bases left between them. Per germline, CDR1 MNHEY and CDR2 SMNVEV (reference sequence). The chain's CDR3 is CASSLGRLSRGETQYF. CDR3 DNA sequence: TGTGCCAGCAGTTTAGGCCGACTATCTCGGGGGGAGACCCAGTACTTC.

The chain uses TRBV19 and TRBJ2-3; TRBD2 matches 13 bases. J lost 6 bases, V lost 4 bases, and 7 bases had no gene match. CDR1 and CDR2 (germline): LNHDA, SQIVND (reference sequence). The CDR3 loop spans 16 amino acids. CDR3 sequence reads: CASSTVGLAGADTQYF. The CDR3 nucleotides are TGTGCCAGTAGTACGGTAGGACTAGCGGGGGCCGATACGCAGTATTTT.

This clone turned up a few times. The chain links TRBV5-6 to TRBJ2-1; no firm D call. V was shortened by 0 bases and J by 8 bases, with 15 bases between the two germline ends. The CDR3 spans 15 residues. Per germline, CDR1 SGHDT and CDR2 YYEEEE. CDR3 in amino acids: CASSLVDFTGYEQFF. DNA of the CDR3: TGTGCCAGCAGCTTGGTAGACTTCACTGGGTATGAGCAGTTCTTC.

The chain carries TRBV11-2 and TRBJ2-3, with 13 positions matching TRBD2. The V gene end was trimmed by 5 bases and the J gene end by 5 bases; junction bases not matched to a gene: 7. This CDR3 region has 16 residues. CDR1 is SGHAT and CDR2 is FQNNGV in the germline V gene. For the CDR3, the DNA is TGTGCCAGCAGCGTTACTAGCGGGGGGGCGGTAGATACGCAGTATTTT. This encodes CASSVTSGGAVDTQYF. Supplemented by reference TRBV11-2 and TRBJ2-3, the full variable domain reads EAGVAQSPRYKIIEKRQSVAFWCNPISGHATLYWYQQILGQGPKLLIQFQNNGVVDDSQLPKDRFSAERLKGVDSTLKIQPAKLEDSAVYLCASSVTSGGAVDTQYFGPGTRLTVL.

V gene TRBV28 combines with J gene TRBJ1-1; TRBD1 matches 9 bases. The germline V gene encodes CDR1 MDHEN and CDR2 SYDVKM. The CDR3 has 16 amino acids. V lost 5 bases and J lost 0; bases outside the gene matches: 7. The CDR3, as DNA: TGTGCCAGCAGTCGGGGACAGGGAGTTATGAACACTGAAGCTTTCTTT. Protein product: CASSRGQGVMNTEAFF.

This chain joins TRBV10-3 and TRBJ2-3; 12 nucleotides align to TRBD2. Germline trimming cut 5 bases from V and 3 bases from J; bases unmatched to any gene: 3. Looked up from germline, CDR1 is ENHRY and CDR2 is SYGVKD. This CDR3 contains 15 residues. The CDR3 sequence is CAISKTSGGTDTQYF. The CDR3 nucleotides are TGTGCCATCAGTAAGACTAGCGGGGGAACAGATACGCAGTATTTT.

This clone was detected only a few times. CDR3 amino acids: CASSVDIRGFF. DNA for the CDR3: TGTGCCAGCAGTGTGGACATCAGGGGGTTCTTC. The rearrangement uses TRBV2 and TRBJ2-1; TRBD1 might be the D (6 bases). This CDR3 has 11 residues. V lost 4 bases, J lost 15 bases, and 13 bases lay in between. CDR1 is SNHLY, CDR2 FYNNEI, per germline.